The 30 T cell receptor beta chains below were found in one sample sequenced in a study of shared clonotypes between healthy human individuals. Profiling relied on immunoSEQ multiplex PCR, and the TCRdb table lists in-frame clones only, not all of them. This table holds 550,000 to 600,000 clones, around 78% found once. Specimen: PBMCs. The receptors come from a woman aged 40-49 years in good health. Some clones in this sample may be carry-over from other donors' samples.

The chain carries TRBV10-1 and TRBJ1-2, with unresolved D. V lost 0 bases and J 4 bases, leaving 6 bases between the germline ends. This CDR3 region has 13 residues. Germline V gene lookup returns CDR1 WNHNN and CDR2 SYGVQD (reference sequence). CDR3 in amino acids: CASSESAGYGYTF. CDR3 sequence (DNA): TGCGCCAGCAGTGAGTCGGCAGGCTATGGCTACACCTTC.

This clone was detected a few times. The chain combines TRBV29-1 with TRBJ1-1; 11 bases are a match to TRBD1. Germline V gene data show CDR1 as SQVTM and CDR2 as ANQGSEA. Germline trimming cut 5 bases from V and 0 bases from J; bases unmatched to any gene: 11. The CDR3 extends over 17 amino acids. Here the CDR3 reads CSVSGTGGGMMNTEAFF. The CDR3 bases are TGCAGCGTTTCCGGGACAGGGGGAGGGATGATGAACACTGAAGCTTTCTTT.

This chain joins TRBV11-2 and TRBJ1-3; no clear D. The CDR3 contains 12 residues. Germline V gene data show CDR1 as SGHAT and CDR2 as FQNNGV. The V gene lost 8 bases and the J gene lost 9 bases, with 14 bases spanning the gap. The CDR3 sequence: CASEGIQGTIYF. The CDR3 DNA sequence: TGTGCCAGCGAGGGCATTCAAGGCACCATATATTTT.

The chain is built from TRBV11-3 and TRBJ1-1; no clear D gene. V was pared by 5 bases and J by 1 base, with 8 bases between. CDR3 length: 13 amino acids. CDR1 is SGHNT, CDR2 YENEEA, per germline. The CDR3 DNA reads TGTGCCAGCAGCGCCAGTCCGAACACTGAAGCTTTCTTT. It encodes CASSASPNTEAFF.

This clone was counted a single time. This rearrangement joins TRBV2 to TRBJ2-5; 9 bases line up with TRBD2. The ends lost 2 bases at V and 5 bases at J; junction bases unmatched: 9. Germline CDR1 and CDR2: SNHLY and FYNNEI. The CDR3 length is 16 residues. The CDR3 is CASSEMGAGGFETQYF. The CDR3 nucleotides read TGTGCCAGCAGTGAAATGGGCGCGGGAGGGTTTGAGACCCAGTACTTC.

DNA for the CDR3: TGTGCCAGCAGGCCTCGACAGGGGATCGACGAGCAGTACTTC. Translating gives CASRPRQGIDEQYF. The genes are TRBV7-9 and TRBJ2-7; 8 bases are shared with TRBD1. The germline V gene encodes CDR1 SEHNR and CDR2 FQNEAQ (reference sequence). This CDR3 has 14 amino acids. V lost 6 bases, J lost 5 bases, and 9 bases stayed unmatched.

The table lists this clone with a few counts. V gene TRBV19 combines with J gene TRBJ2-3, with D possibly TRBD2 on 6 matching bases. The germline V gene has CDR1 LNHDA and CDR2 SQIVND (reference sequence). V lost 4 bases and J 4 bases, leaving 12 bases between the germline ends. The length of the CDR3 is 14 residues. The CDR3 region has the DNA TGTGCCAGTAGTACCGCCGGGGGTTCAGATACGCAGTATTTT. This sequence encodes CASSTAGGSDTQYF.

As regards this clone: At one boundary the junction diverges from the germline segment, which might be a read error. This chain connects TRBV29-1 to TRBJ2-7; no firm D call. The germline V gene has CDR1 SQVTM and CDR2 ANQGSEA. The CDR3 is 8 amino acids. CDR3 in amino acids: CSVKHRLF. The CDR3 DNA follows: TGCAGCGTCAAGCACCGCCTCTTC.

The CDR3, as DNA: TGTGCCAGCAGCCCTCAGTCGTCAGATACGCAGTATTTT. Translated: CASSPQSSDTQYF. This chain joins TRBV7-2 and TRBJ2-3; no firm D call. V lost 5 bases and J 4 bases, leaving 10 bases between the germline ends. The CDR3 spans 13 residues. CDR1 is SGHTA and CDR2 is FQGNSA in the germline V gene.

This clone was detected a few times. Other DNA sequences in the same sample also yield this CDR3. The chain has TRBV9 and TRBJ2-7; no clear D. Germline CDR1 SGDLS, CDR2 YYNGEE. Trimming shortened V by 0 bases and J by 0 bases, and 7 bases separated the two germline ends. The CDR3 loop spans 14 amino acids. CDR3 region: CASSVGRSSYEQYF. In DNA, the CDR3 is TGTGCCAGCAGCGTAGGCAGGAGCTCCTACGAGCAGTACTTC.

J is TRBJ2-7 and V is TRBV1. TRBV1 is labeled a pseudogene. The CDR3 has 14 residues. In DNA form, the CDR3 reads TGCACCAGCAGCCGTCCGGGCCCCCCGGACGAGCAGTACTTC. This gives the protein CTSSRPGPPDEQYF.

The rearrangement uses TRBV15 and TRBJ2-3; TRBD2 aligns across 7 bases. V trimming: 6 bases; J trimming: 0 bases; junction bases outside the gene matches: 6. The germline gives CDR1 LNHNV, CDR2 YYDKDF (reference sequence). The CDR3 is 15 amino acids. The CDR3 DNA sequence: TGTGCCACCAGGGGGGGGAGCGGCAGCACAGATACGCAGTATTTT. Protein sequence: CATRGGSGSTDTQYF.

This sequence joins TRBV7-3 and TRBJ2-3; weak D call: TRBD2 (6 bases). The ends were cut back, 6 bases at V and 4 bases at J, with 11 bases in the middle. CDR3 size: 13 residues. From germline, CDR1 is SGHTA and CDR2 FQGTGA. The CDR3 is CASREGGADTQYF. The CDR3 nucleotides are TGTGCCAGCAGAGAGGGCGGGGCAGATACGCAGTATTTT.

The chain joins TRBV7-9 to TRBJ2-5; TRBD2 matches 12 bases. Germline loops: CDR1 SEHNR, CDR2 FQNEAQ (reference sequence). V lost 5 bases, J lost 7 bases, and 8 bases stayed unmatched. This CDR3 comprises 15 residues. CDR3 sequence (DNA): TGTGCCAGCAGCCTACTAGCGGGAGGAATGGTGACCCAGTACTTC. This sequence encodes CASSLLAGGMVTQYF.

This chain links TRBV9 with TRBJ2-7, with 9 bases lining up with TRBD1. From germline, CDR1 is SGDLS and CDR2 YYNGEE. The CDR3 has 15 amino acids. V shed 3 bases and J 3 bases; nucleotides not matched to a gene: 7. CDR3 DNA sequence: TGTGCCAGCAGCGCCACGGGACAGGGACTCTACGAGCAGTACTTC. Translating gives CASSATGQGLYEQYF.

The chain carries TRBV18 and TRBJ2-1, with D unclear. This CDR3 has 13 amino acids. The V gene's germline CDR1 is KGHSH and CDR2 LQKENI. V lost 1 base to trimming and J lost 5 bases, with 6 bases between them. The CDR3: CASSPRGNNEQFF. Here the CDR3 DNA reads TGTGCCAGCTCACCACGGGGAAACAATGAGCAGTTCTTC.

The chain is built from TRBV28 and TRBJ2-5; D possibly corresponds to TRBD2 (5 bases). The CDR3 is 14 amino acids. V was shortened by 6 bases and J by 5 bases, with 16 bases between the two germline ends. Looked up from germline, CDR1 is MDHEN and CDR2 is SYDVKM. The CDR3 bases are TGTGCCAGCAGCCTCCTTGGACTTCGGGAGACCCAGTACTTC. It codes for CASSLLGLRETQYF.

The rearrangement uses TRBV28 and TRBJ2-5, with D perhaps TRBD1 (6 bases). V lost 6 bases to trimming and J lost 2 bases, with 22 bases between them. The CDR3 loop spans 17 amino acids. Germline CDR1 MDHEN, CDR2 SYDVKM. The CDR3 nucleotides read TGTGCCAGCAGCCCCTCGAGGGGGATACCTAGACAAGAGACCCAGTACTTC. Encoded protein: CASSPSRGIPRQETQYF.

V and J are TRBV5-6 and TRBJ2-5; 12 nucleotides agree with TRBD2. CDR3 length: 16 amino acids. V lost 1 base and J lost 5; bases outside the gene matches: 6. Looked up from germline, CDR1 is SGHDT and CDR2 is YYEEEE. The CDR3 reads CASSLFPTSGSETQYF. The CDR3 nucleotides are TGTGCCAGCAGCTTGTTCCCGACTAGCGGGAGTGAGACCCAGTACTTC. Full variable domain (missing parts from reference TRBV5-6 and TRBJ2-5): DAGVTQSPTHLIKTRGQQVTLRCSPKSGHDTVSWYQQALGQGPQFIFQYYEEEERQRGNFPDRFSGHQFPNYSSELNVNALLLGDSALYLCASSLFPTSGSETQYFGPGTRLLVL.

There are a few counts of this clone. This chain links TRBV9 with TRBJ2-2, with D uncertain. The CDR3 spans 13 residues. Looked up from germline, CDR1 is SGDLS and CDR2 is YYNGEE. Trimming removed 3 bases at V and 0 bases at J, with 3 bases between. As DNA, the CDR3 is TGTGCCAGCAGCGACGCGAACACCGGGGAGCTGTTTTTT. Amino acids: CASSDANTGELFF.

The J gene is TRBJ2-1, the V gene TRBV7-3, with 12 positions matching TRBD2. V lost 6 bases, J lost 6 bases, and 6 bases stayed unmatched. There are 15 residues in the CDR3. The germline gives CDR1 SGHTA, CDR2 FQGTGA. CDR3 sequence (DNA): TGTGCCAGCAGTCTAGCGGGAGGGCCTCTCAATGAGCAGTTCTTC. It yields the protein CASSLAGGPLNEQFF. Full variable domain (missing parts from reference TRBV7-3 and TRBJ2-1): GAGVSQTPSNKVTEKGKYVELRCDPISGHTALYWYRQSLGQGPEFLIYFQGTGAADDSGLPNDRFFAVRPEGSVSTLKIQRTERGDSAVYLCASSLAGGPLNEQFFGPGTRLTVL.

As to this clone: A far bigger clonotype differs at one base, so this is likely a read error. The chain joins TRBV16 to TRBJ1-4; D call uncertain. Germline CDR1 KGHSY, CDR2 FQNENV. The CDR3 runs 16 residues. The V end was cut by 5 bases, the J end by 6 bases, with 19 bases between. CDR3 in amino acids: CASSSPGSNLDEKLFF. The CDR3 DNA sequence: TGTGCCAGCAGCTCGCCGGGGTCTAACCTTGATGAAAAACTGTTTTTT.

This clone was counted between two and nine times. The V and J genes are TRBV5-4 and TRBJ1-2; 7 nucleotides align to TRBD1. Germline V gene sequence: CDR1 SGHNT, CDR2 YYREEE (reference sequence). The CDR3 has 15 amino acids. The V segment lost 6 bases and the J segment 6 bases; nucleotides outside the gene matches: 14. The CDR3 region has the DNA TGTGCCAGCACCTCAGGGGACAGAAATCGTGATGGCTACACCTTC. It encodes CASTSGDRNRDGYTF.

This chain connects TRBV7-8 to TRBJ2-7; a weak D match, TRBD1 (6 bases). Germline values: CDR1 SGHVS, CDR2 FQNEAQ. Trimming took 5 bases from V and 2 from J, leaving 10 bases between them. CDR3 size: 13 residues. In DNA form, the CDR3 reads TGTGCCAGCAGCCTGGGACACCCCTACGAGCAGTACTTC. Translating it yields CASSLGHPYEQYF.

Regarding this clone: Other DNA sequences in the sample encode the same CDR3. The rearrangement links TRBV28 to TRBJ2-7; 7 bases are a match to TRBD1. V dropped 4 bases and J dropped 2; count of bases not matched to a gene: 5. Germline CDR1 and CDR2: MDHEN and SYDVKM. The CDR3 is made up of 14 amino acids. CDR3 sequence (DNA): TGTGCCAGCAGTTCGCCGGGACAGACCTACGAGCAGTACTTC. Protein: CASSSPGQTYEQYF. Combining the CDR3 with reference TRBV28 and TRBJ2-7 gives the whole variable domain DVKVTQSSRYLVKRTGEKVFLECVQDMDHENMFWYRQDPGLGLRLIYFSYDVKMKEKGDIPEGYSVSREKKERFSLILESASTNQTSMYLCASSSPGQTYEQYFGPGTRLTVT.

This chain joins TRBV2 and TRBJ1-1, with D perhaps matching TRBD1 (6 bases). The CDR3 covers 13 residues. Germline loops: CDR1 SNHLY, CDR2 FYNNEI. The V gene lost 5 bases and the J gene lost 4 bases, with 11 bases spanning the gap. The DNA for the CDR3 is TGTGCCAGCAGTCAAAGACAGGCCACTGAAGCTTTCTTT. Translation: CASSQRQATEAFF. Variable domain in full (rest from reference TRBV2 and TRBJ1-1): EPEVTQTPSHQVTQMGQEVILRCVPISNHLYFYWYRQILGQKVEFLVSFYNNEISEKSEIFDDQFSVERPDGSNFTLKIRSTKLEDSAMYFCASSQRQATEAFFGQGTRLTVV.

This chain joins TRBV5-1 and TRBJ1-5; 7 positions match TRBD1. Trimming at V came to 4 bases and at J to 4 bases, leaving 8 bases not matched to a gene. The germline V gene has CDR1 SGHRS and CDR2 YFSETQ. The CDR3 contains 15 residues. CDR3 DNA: TGCGCCAGCAGCCCGAGTTACAGGGGAAATCAGCCCCAGCATTTT. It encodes CASSPSYRGNQPQHF.

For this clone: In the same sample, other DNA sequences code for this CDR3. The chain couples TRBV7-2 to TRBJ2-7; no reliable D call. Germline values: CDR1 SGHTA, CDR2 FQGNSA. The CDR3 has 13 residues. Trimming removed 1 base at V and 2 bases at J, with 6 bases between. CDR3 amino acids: CASSLGGTYEQYF. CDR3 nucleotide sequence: TGTGCCAGCAGCTTAGGCGGTACCTACGAGCAGTACTTC.

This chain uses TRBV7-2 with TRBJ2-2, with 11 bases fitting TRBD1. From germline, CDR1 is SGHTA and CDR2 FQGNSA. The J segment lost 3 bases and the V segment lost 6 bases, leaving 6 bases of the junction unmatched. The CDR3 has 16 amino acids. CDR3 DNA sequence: TGTGCCAGCAGGAGGACAGGGGGCTCGTACACCGGGGAGCTGTTTTTT. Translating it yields CASRRTGGSYTGELFF.

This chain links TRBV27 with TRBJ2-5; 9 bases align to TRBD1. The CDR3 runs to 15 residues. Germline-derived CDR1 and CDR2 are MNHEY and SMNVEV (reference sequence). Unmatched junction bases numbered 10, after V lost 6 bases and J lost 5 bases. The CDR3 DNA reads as TGTGCCAGCAGCACCTACAGGGGGCCCGGTGAGACCCAGTACTTC. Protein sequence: CASSTYRGPGETQYF.